This TCR beta chain was captured by sequencing in a study of T cells in localized non-small cell lung cancer. Study results and caveats: Measurement of T cell clonality placed uninvolved adjacent lung highest, above the level in tumor.

According to the study, adjacent lung free of atypia was obtained at least 2 cm from the tumor margin. This clone was seen a handful of times. As yet, its antigen is unknown. V lost 0 bases and J lost 1, with 13 bases in between. The CDR3 is made up of 17 amino acids. Germline loops: CDR1 SGHRS, CDR2 YFSETQ. Profiling relied on immunoSEQ multiplex PCR, and the TCRdb table lists in-frame clones only, not all of them. Of 650 to 800 clones detected, about 22% appear once; the ten largest clones hold 15%. The chain carries TRBV5-1 and TRBJ2-2; D is uncertain. The material sequenced was normal lung tissue next to the tumor, taken before any cancer treatment. The TCR was taken from a female donor of 60 years or more with stage I lung adenocarcinoma. The CDR3 region is CASSLGQGLGNTGELFF. As DNA, the CDR3 is TGCGCCAGCAGCTTGGGGCAAGGGTTGGGGAACACCGGGGAGCTGTTTTTT.